One sample yielded the 20 T cell receptor beta chains listed below, sequenced in a study of CD8 T cells in ankylosing spondylitis. TCRdb analysed the 5' RACE reads with MiXCR anew, one entry per CDR3 protein. This sample has about 250,000 distinct CDR3 sequences, with approximately 24% found just once. The specimen sequenced was blood, either unsorted or a sorted T cell fraction (not recorded which). These receptors all come from a male donor with ankylosing spondylitis or in good health (not recorded which).

The chain carries TRBV7-2 and TRBJ2-5; weak D call: TRBD2 (6 bases). The CDR3 has 14 residues. Germline values: CDR1 SGHTA, CDR2 FQGNSA. The germline V and J ends were trimmed by 1 base and 7 bases, with 13 bases remaining between them. The CDR3 region is CASSLVGLEGTQYF. Here the CDR3 DNA reads TGTGCCAGCAGCTTAGTGGGCCTGGAGGGGACCCAGTACTTC.

The CDR3 loop reads CASSYDREQTQYF. CDR3 DNA sequence: TGTGCCAGTAGCTACGACAGGGAACAGACCCAGTACTTC. The chain couples TRBV19 to TRBJ2-5; 7 bases match TRBD1. The CDR3 runs to 13 residues. Germline CDR1 LNHDA, CDR2 SQIVND (reference sequence). V shed 6 bases and J 6 bases; nucleotides not matched to a gene: 7. The whole variable domain, filled in from reference TRBV19 and TRBJ2-5, reads DGGITQSPKYLFRKEGQNVTLSCEQNLNHDAMYWYRQDPGQGLRLIYYSQIVNDFQKGDIAEGYSVSREKKESFPLTVTSAQKNPTAFYLCASSYDREQTQYFGPGTRLLVL.

This clonotype was detected ten times or more. The genes are TRBV29-1 and TRBJ2-2; the match to TRBD1 covers 8 bases. From germline, CDR1 is SQVTM and CDR2 ANQGSEA. The CDR3 runs 15 residues. V trimming: 1 base; J trimming: 7 bases; junction bases outside the gene matches: 8. CDR3 residues: CSVEVFQGAGGELFF. The CDR3 DNA sequence: TGCAGCGTTGAAGTCTTTCAGGGGGCAGGCGGGGAGCTGTTTTTT.

The rearrangement links TRBV18 to TRBJ2-5; D is perhaps TRBD1 or TRBD2 (5 bases each). With 2 bases removed from V and 0 bases from J, the gap between germline ends came to 7 bases. The CDR3 spans 14 residues. The germline V gene has CDR1 KGHSH and CDR2 LQKENI. CDR3 DNA: TGTGCCAGCTCACCAGGGACGGACCAAGAGACCCAGTACTTC. Translated, it gives CASSPGTDQETQYF. The variable domain in full, with the rest retrieved from reference TRBV18 and TRBJ2-5, is NAGVMQNPRHLVRRRGQEARLRCSPMKGHSHVYWYRQLPEEGLKFMVYLQKENIIDESGMPKERFSAEFPKEGPSILRIQQVVRGDSAAYFCASSPGTDQETQYFGPGTRLLVL.

Concerning this clonotype itself: The junction departs from the called germline gene at one end, perhaps through a read error. The V gene is TRBV14, the J gene TRBJ2-1; D possibly uses TRBD1 or TRBD2 (5 bases each). Germline lookup yields CDR1 SGHDN and CDR2 FVKESK. The CDR3 spans 17 residues. The CDR3 DNA reads TGTGCCAGCAGCCAACGGGACGGTAAAAGCTCCTGCAATGAGCAGTTCTTC. Translation: CASSQRDGKSSCNEQFF. Full variable domain (remainder filled in from reference TRBV14 and TRBJ2-1): EAGVTQFPSHSVIEKGQTVTLRCDPISGHDNLYWYRRVMGKEIKFLLHFVKESKQDESGMPNNRFLAERTGGTYSTLKVQPAELEDSGVYFCASSQRDGKSSCNEQFFGPGTRLTVL.

This clonotype was counted between two and nine times. The gene calls are TRBV6-5 and TRBJ2-2; no firm D call. The germline V and J ends were trimmed by 6 bases and 6 bases, with 8 bases remaining between them. The CDR3 loop spans 12 amino acids. The germline V gene encodes CDR1 MNHEY and CDR2 SVGAGI. CDR3 bases: TGTGCCAGCAGCCGCTCCCCCGGGGAGCTGTTTTTT. It translates to CASSRSPGELFF.

This clonotype was recorded a few times. The chain joins TRBV10-3 to TRBJ2-1; TRBD1 matches 7 bases. V lost 2 bases to trimming and J lost 1 base; unmatched junction nucleotides: 5. Germline values: CDR1 ENHRY, CDR2 SYGVKD. The length of the CDR3 is 16 residues. The CDR3 sequence: CAISEQNRGSYNEQFF. The CDR3 nucleotides read TGTGCCATCAGTGAGCAGAACAGGGGTTCCTACAATGAGCAGTTCTTC.

This chain links TRBV10-3 with TRBJ1-1; D gene uncertain. Deletions cut 3 bases from V and 4 bases from J, with 15 bases between. This CDR3 spans 15 amino acids. Germline CDR1 ENHRY, CDR2 SYGVKD. CDR3 sequence reads: CAISESLRARTEAFF. In DNA, the CDR3 is TGTGCCATCAGTGAATCATTAAGGGCGCGCACTGAAGCTTTCTTT.

The V gene is TRBV20-1, the J gene TRBJ2-1; 8 nucleotides line up with TRBD2. Germline V gives CDR1 DFQATT, CDR2 SNEGSKA (reference sequence). V gave up 5 bases and J gave up 2 bases; unmatched junction bases: 8. CDR3 length: 15 amino acids. This chain's CDR3 is CSAAQGRGAYNEQFF. The CDR3 DNA sequence: TGCAGTGCTGCGCAGGGGCGGGGGGCCTACAATGAGCAGTTCTTC.

This clonotype has only a few counts. The V gene is TRBV29-1, the J gene TRBJ2-4, with 8 nucleotides matching TRBD2. Germline CDR1 reads SQVTM; CDR2 reads ANQGSEA. The ends lost 7 bases at V and 9 bases at J; junction bases unmatched: 11. The CDR3 covers 13 residues. CDR3 bases: TGCAGCGCCTCACGCGGGGGGCTAGGCATTCAGTACTTC. It encodes CSASRGGLGIQYF. Based on the CDR3 plus reference TRBV29-1 and TRBJ2-4, the full variable domain is SAVISQKPSRDICQRGTSLTIQCQVDSQVTMMFWYRQQPGQSLTLIATANQGSEATYESGFVIDKFPISRPNLTFSTLTVSNMSPEDSSIYLCSASRGGLGIQYFGAGTRLSVL.

This clonotype has more than one count but fewer than ten. The V call is TRBV12-3 or TRBV12-4, the J call TRBJ2-1, with 12 bases aligning to TRBD1. The V and J ends lost 11 bases and 5 bases, in that order; junction bases with no gene match: 4. The CDR3 runs 13 residues. The CDR3 bases are TGTGCCGCCTGGGACAGGGGGCACAATGAGCAGTTCTTC. This sequence encodes CAAWDRGHNEQFF.

This clonotype was seen ten or more times. The V call is TRBV29-1, the J call TRBJ2-5; a weak D match, TRBD1 (5 bases). The CDR3 consists of 13 residues. Germline loops: CDR1 SQVTM, CDR2 ANQGSEA. V gave up 3 bases and J gave up 4 bases, with 12 bases separating them. In DNA form, the CDR3 reads TGCAGCGTTGACGACAGTAGATTAGAGACCCAGTACTTC. Translated: CSVDDSRLETQYF. Looking up the rest from reference TRBV29-1 and TRBJ2-5 gives the full variable domain: SAVISQKPSRDICQRGTSLTIQCQVDSQVTMMFWYRQQPGQSLTLIATANQGSEATYESGFVIDKFPISRPNLTFSTLTVSNMSPEDSSIYLCSVDDSRLETQYFGPGTRLLVL.

The chain joins TRBV7-2 to TRBJ2-1; D gene ambiguous. The germline V gene has CDR1 SGHTA and CDR2 FQGNSA. The CDR3 loop spans 16 amino acids. The V end lost 5 bases, the J end lost 2 bases, and 16 bases lay between the germline ends. The CDR3 loop reads CASSARTVQAYNEQFF. The CDR3 region has the DNA TGTGCCAGCAGCGCTAGGACGGTGCAGGCCTACAATGAGCAGTTCTTC.

The J gene is TRBJ2-7, the V gene TRBV2; D ambiguous. The CDR3 loop spans 16 amino acids. V was clipped by 2 bases and J by 2 bases, with 16 bases between them. The germline V gene encodes CDR1 SNHLY and CDR2 FYNNEI. CDR3 coding DNA: TGTGCCAGCAGTGAATCTGCAGGCCCCTCAACCTACGAGCAGTACTTC. It yields the protein CASSESAGPSTYEQYF. Together with reference TRBV2 and TRBJ2-7, the CDR3 gives the full variable domain: EPEVTQTPSHQVTQMGQEVILRCVPISNHLYFYWYRQILGQKVEFLVSFYNNEISEKSEIFDDQFSVERPDGSNFTLKIRSTKLEDSAMYFCASSESAGPSTYEQYFGPGTRLTVT.

This clonotype was counted only a few times. The rearrangement links TRBV5-4 to TRBJ2-1, with TRBD1 matching 7 bases. CDR3 size: 14 residues. Germline values: CDR1 SGHNT, CDR2 YYREEE (reference sequence). Germline trimming cut 3 bases from V and 4 bases from J; bases unmatched to any gene: 4. DNA for the CDR3: TGTGCCAGCAGCTCGATCAGGGGGTACAATGAGCAGTTCTTC. It codes for CASSSIRGYNEQFF.

The chain combines TRBV20-1 with TRBJ2-1; 14 bases map to TRBD2. Losses at the gene ends were 1 base for V and 8 bases for J; bases not matched to a gene: 4. CDR1 is DFQATT and CDR2 is SNEGSKA in the germline V gene (reference sequence). The CDR3 covers 15 residues. This chain's CDR3 is CSARGTSGGPHEQFF. The CDR3 nucleotides read TGCAGTGCTAGAGGGACTAGCGGGGGGCCCCATGAGCAGTTCTTC.

The chain recombines TRBV27 with TRBJ2-3; 7 bases align to TRBD2. This CDR3 has 16 residues. V shed 5 bases and J 4 bases; nucleotides not matched to a gene: 12. Germline CDR1 is MNHEY and CDR2 is SMNVEV (reference sequence). The CDR3 region has the DNA TGTGCCAGCAGTGGACGCCAGGCTAGCGGTTCAGATACGCAGTATTTT. Translation gives CASSGRQASGSDTQYF.

This clonotype was seen at least ten times. The chain recombines TRBV6-1 with TRBJ1-1; D may be TRBD1 (6 bases). Per germline, CDR1 MNHNS and CDR2 SASEGT. V lost 6 bases to trimming and J lost 1 base, with 18 bases between them. The CDR3 has 16 residues. CDR3 nucleotides: TGTGCCAGCAGCCCCCCCAGGGGTGCTCGGAACACTGAAGCTTTCTTT. Its protein is CASSPPRGARNTEAFF.

At least ten counts were recorded for this clonotype. V and J are TRBV20-1 and TRBJ2-3; TRBD2 matches 13 bases. CDR3 length: 15 residues. Germline V gene data show CDR1 as DFQATT and CDR2 as SNEGSKA (reference sequence). Germline trimming cut 4 bases from V and 3 bases from J; bases unmatched to any gene: 4. The CDR3 reads CSATGLAGETDTQYF. In nucleotides, the CDR3 is TGCAGTGCTACAGGACTAGCGGGGGAGACAGATACGCAGTATTTT.

This sequence joins TRBV12-3 or TRBV12-4 and TRBJ2-3, with 7 bases fitting TRBD2. V lost 4 bases to trimming and J lost 5 bases; unmatched junction nucleotides: 3. CDR3 length: 13 residues. The CDR3 reads CASSSRGKDTQYF. The CDR3 region has the DNA TGTGCCAGCAGTTCGCGGGGGAAAGATACGCAGTATTTT.